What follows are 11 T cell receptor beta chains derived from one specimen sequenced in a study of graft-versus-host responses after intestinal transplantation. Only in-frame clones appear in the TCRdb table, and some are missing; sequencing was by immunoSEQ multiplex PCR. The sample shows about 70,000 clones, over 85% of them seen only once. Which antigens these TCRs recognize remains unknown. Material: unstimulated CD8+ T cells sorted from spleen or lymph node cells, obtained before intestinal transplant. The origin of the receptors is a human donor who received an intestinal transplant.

CDR3 region: CASSDQHPEKLFF. The CDR3 bases are TGTGCCAGCAGCGACCAACATCCCGAAAAACTGTTTTTT. The chain links TRBV7-2 to TRBJ1-4, with D unresolved. V shed 5 bases and J shed 8 bases, with 12 bases lying between them. Per germline, CDR1 SGHTA and CDR2 FQGNSA. The CDR3 sequence is 13 residues long.

The CDR3 loop reads CASSYSSYTEAFF. CDR3 sequence (DNA): TGTGCCAGCAGTTACTCGAGTTACACTGAAGCTTTCTTT. V and J are TRBV6-5 and TRBJ1-1, with D hard to call. This CDR3 comprises 13 residues. In germline, CDR1 is MNHEY, CDR2 SVGAGI. Trimming shortened V by 0 bases and J by 3 bases, and 5 bases separated the two germline ends.

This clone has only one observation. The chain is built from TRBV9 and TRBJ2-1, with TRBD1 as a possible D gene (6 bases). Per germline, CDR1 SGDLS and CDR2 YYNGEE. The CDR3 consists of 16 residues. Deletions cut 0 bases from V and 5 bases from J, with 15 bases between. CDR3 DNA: TGTGCCAGCAGCGTAGTGGGGACAACCTTGAACAATGAGCAGTTCTTC. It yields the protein CASSVVGTTLNNEQFF.

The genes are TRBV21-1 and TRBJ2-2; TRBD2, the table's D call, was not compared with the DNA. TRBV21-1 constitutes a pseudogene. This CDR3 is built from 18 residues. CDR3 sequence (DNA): TGTGCCAGCAGCAGGCGTACTAGCGGGAGGACCAACACCGGGGAGCTGTTTTTT. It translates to CASSRRTSGRTNTGELFF.

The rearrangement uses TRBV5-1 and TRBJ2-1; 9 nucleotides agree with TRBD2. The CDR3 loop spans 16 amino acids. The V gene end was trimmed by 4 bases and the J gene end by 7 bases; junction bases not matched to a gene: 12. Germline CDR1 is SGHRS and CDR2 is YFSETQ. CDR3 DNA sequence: TGCGCCAGCAGCGACCGGTTGGTAGCGGGAGTTAATGAGCAGTTCTTC. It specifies CASSDRLVAGVNEQFF.

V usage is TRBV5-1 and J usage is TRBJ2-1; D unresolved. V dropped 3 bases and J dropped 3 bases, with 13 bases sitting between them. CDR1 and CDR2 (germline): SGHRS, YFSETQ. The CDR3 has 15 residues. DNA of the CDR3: TGCGCCAGCAGCTGGCTGGATCAGGTCTACAATGAGCAGTTCTTC. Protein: CASSWLDQVYNEQFF.

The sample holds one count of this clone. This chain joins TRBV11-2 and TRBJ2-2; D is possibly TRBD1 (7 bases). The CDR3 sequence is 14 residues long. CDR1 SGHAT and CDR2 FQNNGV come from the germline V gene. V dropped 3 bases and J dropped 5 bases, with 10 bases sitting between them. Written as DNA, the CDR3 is TGTGCCAGCAGCTTGGCAGGGGGGACCGGGGAGCTGTTTTTT. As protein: CASSLAGGTGELFF.

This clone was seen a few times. The CDR3 coding sequence is TGTGCCAGCAGCTCGGGACTAGCGGGGAGTAACAATGAGCAGTTCTTC. Translating gives CASSSGLAGSNNEQFF. The chain uses TRBV7-9 and TRBJ2-1, with TRBD2 identical over 13 bases. V lost 4 bases to trimming and J lost 5 bases; unmatched junction nucleotides: 5. This CDR3 has 16 residues. Germline V lookup: CDR1 SEHNR, CDR2 FQNEAQ (reference sequence).

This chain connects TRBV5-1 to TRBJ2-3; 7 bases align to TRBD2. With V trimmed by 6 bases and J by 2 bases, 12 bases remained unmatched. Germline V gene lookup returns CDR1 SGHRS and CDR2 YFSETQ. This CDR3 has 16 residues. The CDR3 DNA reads TGCGCCAGCACCCAGACTAGCCTAGAAATCACAGATACGCAGTATTTT. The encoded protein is CASTQTSLEITDTQYF.

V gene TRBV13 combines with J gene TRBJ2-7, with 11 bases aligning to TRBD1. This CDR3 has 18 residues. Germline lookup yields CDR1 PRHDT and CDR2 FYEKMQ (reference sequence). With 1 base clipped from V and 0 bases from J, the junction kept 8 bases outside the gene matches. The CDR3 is CASSLAGTGGSSSYEQYF. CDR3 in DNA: TGTGCCAGCAGCTTAGCCGGGACAGGGGGGTCAAGCTCCTACGAGCAGTACTTC.

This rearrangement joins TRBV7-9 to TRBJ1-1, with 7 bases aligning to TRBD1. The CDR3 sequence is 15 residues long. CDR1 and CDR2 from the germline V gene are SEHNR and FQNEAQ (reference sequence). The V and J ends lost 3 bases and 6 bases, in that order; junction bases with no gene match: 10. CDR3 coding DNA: TGTGCCAGCAGCTTTTCTCGGACAGGAAATCCTGAAGCTTTCTTT. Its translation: CASSFSRTGNPEAFF.